The sequence of this T cell receptor (beta chain) was determined in a study of HIV-infected patients and healthy controls. The germline V gene has CDR1 DFQATT and CDR2 SNEGSKA (reference sequence). This CDR3 has 17 residues. V trimming: 6 bases; J trimming: 0 bases; junction bases outside the gene matches: 10. Each CDR3 protein gets one entry after TCRdb re-called the 5' RACE reads with MiXCR. The data contain roughly 18,000 distinct CDR3 sequences, 16% of them singletons. This clonotype was seen ten or more times. The sample comprised CD8+ T cells from blood. The J gene is TRBJ2-1, the V gene TRBV20-1; TRBD2 matches at 11 bases. This receptor was taken from a human donor in good health. The CDR3 coding sequence is TGCAGTGCCATTTTAGCGGGGGGGCCCCGCTCCTACAATGAGCAGTTCTTC. This encodes CSAILAGGPRSYNEQFF.